Following are 32 T cell receptor beta chains from one sample sequenced in a study of blood T cell repertoires in COVID-19 (dated by TCRdb to 2018 to 2021). The method was the immunoSEQ multiplex PCR assay. TCRdb limited this immuneACCESS table to in-frame rearrangements with V and J called. A share of clones is missing; checked studies link under half to unresolved V genes, and the rest is unexplained. This sample holds a few hundred thousand clones; over 75% were observed only once. The leading ten clones occupy about 1.9% of the sample. The specimen was peripheral blood. The source of these receptors is a man aged 35-49 years with active or convalescent COVID-19.

The chain is built from TRBV28 and TRBJ1-2; tentatively, D is TRBD1 (6 bases). Trimming cost V 6 bases and J 10 bases, with 15 bases left between them. Looked up from germline, CDR1 is MDHEN and CDR2 is SYDVKM. The CDR3 totals 12 residues. The CDR3 nucleotides are TGTGCCAGCAGAATCAAGACAGGCAACTACACCTTC. As protein: CASRIKTGNYTF.

The chain recombines TRBV5-1 with TRBJ2-3; 11 bases agree with TRBD2. There are 17 residues in the CDR3. From germline, CDR1 is SGHRS and CDR2 YFSETQ. V lost 0 bases to trimming and J lost 0 bases; unmatched junction nucleotides: 3. The CDR3 DNA follows: TGCGCCAGCAGCTTGGCCCCTAGCGGGGGGAGCACAGATACGCAGTATTTT. As protein: CASSLAPSGGSTDTQYF. The complete variable domain, with remaining parts taken from reference TRBV5-1 and TRBJ2-3, reads KAGVTQTPRYLIKTRGQQVTLSCSPISGHRSVSWYQQTPGQGLQFLFEYFSETQRNKGNFPGRFSGRQFSNSRSEMNVSTLELGDSALYLCASSLAPSGGSTDTQYFGPGTRLTVL.

This chain connects TRBV5-5 to TRBJ1-1; a possible D gene is TRBD1 (6 bases). The CDR3 sequence is 11 residues long. CDR1 and CDR2 from the germline V gene are SGHKS and YYEKEE (reference sequence). Trimming cost V 3 bases and J 8 bases, with 8 bases left between them. CDR3 amino acids: CASSWTDEAFF. The CDR3 region has the DNA TGTGCCAGCAGCTGGACAGACGAAGCTTTCTTT. Filled out from reference TRBV5-5 and TRBJ1-1, the complete variable domain reads DAGVTQSPTHLIKTRGQQVTLRCSPISGHKSVSWYQQVLGQGPQFIFQYYEKEERGRGNFPDRFSARQFPNYSSELNVNALLLGDSALYLCASSWTDEAFFGQGTRLTVV.

This rearrangement joins TRBV7-8 to TRBJ1-5; unclear D gene. Between the trimmed V and J ends, which lost 2 bases and 3 bases, there was a span of 14 bases. This CDR3 comprises 16 residues. Germline V gene data show CDR1 as SGHVS and CDR2 as FQNEAQ. The DNA for the CDR3 is TGTGCCAGCAGCTTACGGGAACCCCTACCCAATCAGCCCCAGCATTTT. Its translation: CASSLREPLPNQPQHF.

This clone appeared once. The rearrangement joins TRBV5-4 to TRBJ1-2, with a weak D call TRBD1 (5 bases). Germline V gene lookup returns CDR1 SGHNT and CDR2 YYREEE (reference sequence). The CDR3 consists of 15 residues. V gave up 2 bases and J gave up 4 bases, with 15 bases separating them. In DNA form, the CDR3 reads TGTGCCAGCAGCTTATACCTCAGGGCTAGCTATGGCTACACCTTC. The encoded protein is CASSLYLRASYGYTF. The entire variable domain, with the rest obtained from reference TRBV5-4 and TRBJ1-2, is as follows: ETGVTQSPTHLIKTRGQQVTLRCSSQSGHNTVSWYQQALGQGPQFIFQYYREEENGRGNFPPRFSGLQFPNYSSELNVNALELDDSALYLCASSLYLRASYGYTFGSGTRLTVV.

This chain uses TRBV19 with TRBJ1-5; unclear D gene. The CDR3 loop spans 15 amino acids. With 5 bases removed from V and 0 bases from J, the gap between germline ends came to 11 bases. Germline assignment: CDR1 LNHDA and CDR2 SQIVND (reference sequence). As DNA, the CDR3 is TGTGCCAGTAGTTACTCTGCCCGTAGCAATCAGCCCCAGCATTTT. It encodes CASSYSARSNQPQHF.

J is TRBJ1-3 and V is TRBV2; tentatively, D is TRBD1 (5 bases). V lost 7 bases and J 4 bases, leaving 14 bases between the germline ends. Germline values: CDR1 SNHLY, CDR2 FYNNEI. There are 14 residues in the CDR3. CDR3 in DNA: TGTGCCAGCACCGGGGGGATTGTCGGAAACACCATATATTTT. Its protein product is CASTGGIVGNTIYF.

The chain links TRBV28 to TRBJ1-1; D is uncertain. CDR1 and CDR2 from the germline V gene are MDHEN and SYDVKM. The CDR3 covers 13 residues. The V and J ends lost 4 bases and 7 bases respectively, with 13 bases between them. The CDR3 protein is CASSSRGVVEAFF. The CDR3 coding sequence is TGTGCCAGCAGTTCACGGGGTGTGGTTGAAGCTTTCTTT.

The rearrangement joins TRBV6-6 to TRBJ1-5, with 8 bases lining up with TRBD1. The CDR3 has 14 amino acids. Germline V lookup: CDR1 MNHNY, CDR2 SVGAGI (reference sequence). V dropped 7 bases and J dropped 3; count of bases not matched to a gene: 5. CDR3 region: CASTGQGNNQPQHF. The CDR3 bases are TGTGCCAGCACCGGACAGGGAAACAATCAGCCCCAGCATTTT.

The V and J genes are TRBV7-3 and TRBJ1-1; maybe TRBD1 (5 bases). The CDR3 runs to 14 residues. Looked up from germline, CDR1 is SGHTA and CDR2 is FQGTGA. Trimming took off 5 bases at V and 1 base at J, with 11 bases between the two ends. The CDR3, as DNA: TGTGCCAGCAGCCCCACGGGGGGGAACACTGAAGCTTTCTTT. It is translated as CASSPTGGNTEAFF.

The chain couples TRBV7-6 to TRBJ2-3; 7 nucleotides line up with TRBD2. Germline V lookup: CDR1 SGHVS, CDR2 FNYEAQ. V shed 1 base and J 1 base; nucleotides not matched to a gene: 5. The CDR3 spans 16 residues. The CDR3 DNA reads as TGTGCCAGCAGCTTAGAGAGCGGGATACGCACAGATACGCAGTATTTT. Its translation: CASSLESGIRTDTQYF. Looking up the rest from reference TRBV7-6 and TRBJ2-3 gives the full variable domain: GAGVSQSPRYKVTKRGQDVALRCDPISGHVSLYWYRQALGQGPEFLTYFNYEAQQDKSGLPNDRFSAERPEGSISTLTIQRTEQRDSAMYRCASSLESGIRTDTQYFGPGTRLTVL.

This clone was observed once. The V gene is TRBV6-5, the J gene TRBJ2-7; 7 nucleotides line up with TRBD2. The CDR3 runs 15 residues. The germline V gene encodes CDR1 MNHEY and CDR2 SVGAGI. V was pared by 7 bases and J by 4 bases, with 13 bases of the junction left unmatched. The CDR3 region is CASTPNSAGAYEQYF. The CDR3 DNA is TGTGCCAGCACCCCCAATAGCGCGGGAGCTTACGAGCAGTACTTC.

The chain employs TRBV6-5 and TRBJ1-1; 8 positions match TRBD1. The ends lost 2 bases at V and 5 bases at J; junction bases unmatched: 7. CDR1 is MNHEY and CDR2 is SVGAGI in the germline V gene. The CDR3 covers 15 residues. The CDR3 DNA reads TGTGCCAGCAGTTACGGTCCAGGGGGCAGGACTGAAGCTTTCTTT. Its protein product is CASSYGPGGRTEAFF.

The J gene is TRBJ2-2, the V gene TRBV7-9; D is uncertain. Germline-derived CDR1 and CDR2 are SEHNR and FQNEAQ (reference sequence). Trimming shortened V by 7 bases and J by 4 bases, and 16 bases separated the two germline ends. CDR3 length: 15 residues. The CDR3 sequence is CASTPIQRSTGELFF. The DNA of the CDR3 is TGTGCCAGCACCCCGATTCAGCGTAGCACCGGGGAGCTGTTTTTT.

The chain uses TRBV6-5 and TRBJ2-7; the match to TRBD2 covers 8 bases. The CDR3 is 13 amino acids. The V segment lost 7 bases and the J segment 4 bases; nucleotides outside the gene matches: 6. Per the germline V gene, CDR1 is MNHEY and CDR2 is SVGAGI. The CDR3 DNA sequence: TGTGCCAGCACCCCGGGGGGGCTTTACGAGCAGTACTTC. Residues: CASTPGGLYEQYF.

The chain carries TRBV4-1 and TRBJ2-7; TRBD1 might be the D (6 bases). Trimming pared 3 bases from V and 2 bases from J, leaving 20 bases between. The CDR3 has 17 amino acids. Germline CDR1 MGHRA, CDR2 YSYEKL. CDR3 DNA sequence: TGCGCCAGCAGCCAGGCTACCGGGACAAAAAACCCCTACGAGCAGTACTTC. This translates into CASSQATGTKNPYEQYF.

J is TRBJ1-2 and V is TRBV6-5, with a weak D call TRBD1 (6 bases). Trimming removed 0 bases at V and 1 base at J, with 12 bases between. CDR1 and CDR2 (germline): MNHEY, SVGAGI. This CDR3 contains 16 residues. This CDR3 reads CASSYSSGRGNYGYTF. The CDR3, as DNA: TGTGCCAGCAGTTACTCGTCGGGCAGGGGTAACTATGGCTACACCTTC.

The chain couples TRBV28 to TRBJ1-4; TRBD1 matches at 12 bases. The CDR3 length is 16 residues. The J segment lost 8 bases and the V segment lost 6 bases, leaving 10 bases of the junction unmatched. Looked up from germline, CDR1 is MDHEN and CDR2 is SYDVKM. Written as DNA, the CDR3 is TGTGCCAGCAGGCCGGGACAGGGGGCTTTTTTGGAAAAACTGTTTTTT. Its translation: CASRPGQGAFLEKLFF.

The chain couples TRBV5-8 to TRBJ1-6; no firm D call. Germline values: CDR1 SGHTS, CDR2 YDEGEE. Trimming removed 0 bases from V and 7 bases from J, with 11 bases in between. This CDR3 comprises 15 residues. CDR3 amino acids: CASSLDLVSNSPLHF. CDR3 DNA: TGTGCCAGCAGCTTGGATTTAGTTTCCAATTCACCCCTCCACTTT.

This clone has a handful of counts. The CDR3: CASSRGGPNYGYTF. CDR3 nucleotides: TGTGCCAGCAGCCGAGGGGGCCCTAACTATGGCTACACCTTC. J is TRBJ1-2 and V is TRBV11-2, with 7 bases aligning to TRBD1. Germline assignment: CDR1 SGHAT and CDR2 FQNNGV. The CDR3 totals 14 residues. V lost 5 bases to trimming and J lost 0 bases; unmatched junction nucleotides: 3.

The chain carries TRBV4-2 and TRBJ2-3; 11 positions agree with TRBD2. After removal of 0 bases from V and 1 base from J, the junction contained 6 bases not matched to a gene. The CDR3 extends over 18 amino acids. Germline CDR1 is LGHNA and CDR2 is YNFKEQ. CDR3 DNA: TGTGCCAGCAGCCAAGATCTGCTACTAGCGGGGGGCACAGATACGCAGTATTTT. Translated, it gives CASSQDLLLAGGTDTQYF.

The rearrangement links TRBV4-1 to TRBJ2-1; D uncertain. The germline CDR1 and CDR2 sequences are MGHRA and YSYEKL. This CDR3 region has 13 residues. V was clipped by 1 base and J by 7 bases, with 8 bases between them. CDR3 sequence (DNA): TGCGCCAGCAGCCAAGTAGAAGAAAATGAGCAGTTCTTC. It translates to CASSQVEENEQFF.

This rearrangement joins TRBV28 to TRBJ2-4; 8 nucleotides align to TRBD2. This CDR3 has 14 amino acids. Germline V gene lookup returns CDR1 MDHEN and CDR2 SYDVKM. V lost 7 bases and J lost 8; bases outside the gene matches: 10. The CDR3 DNA sequence: TGTGCCAGCACCGTAGCGGGATCCCTTGACATTCAGTACTTC. It translates to CASTVAGSLDIQYF.

V is TRBV6-5 and J is TRBJ1-3; D remains ambiguous. Germline values: CDR1 MNHEY, CDR2 SVGAGI. Trimming pared 1 base from V and 5 bases from J, leaving 6 bases between. CDR3 length: 13 amino acids. Here the CDR3 reads CASSYFLRNTIYF. DNA of the CDR3: TGTGCCAGCAGTTACTTTCTAAGAAACACCATATATTTT.

This rearrangement joins TRBV28 to TRBJ1-1; no clear D gene. This CDR3 region has 16 residues. The V gene's germline CDR1 is MDHEN and CDR2 SYDVKM. Deletions cut 6 bases from V and 2 bases from J, with 19 bases between. The CDR3 is CASSIYYLTANTEAFF. The CDR3 nucleotides read TGTGCCAGCAGCATATACTACCTTACGGCAAACACTGAAGCTTTCTTT. Complete variable domain (other parts from reference TRBV28 and TRBJ1-1): DVKVTQSSRYLVKRTGEKVFLECVQDMDHENMFWYRQDPGLGLRLIYFSYDVKMKEKGDIPEGYSVSREKKERFSLILESASTNQTSMYLCASSIYYLTANTEAFFGQGTRLTVV.

The chain couples TRBV6-1 to TRBJ1-2; D perhaps matches TRBD1 (6 bases). V was cut by 7 bases and J by 2 bases, with 11 bases left in between. The germline V gene has CDR1 MNHNS and CDR2 SASEGT. This CDR3 contains 13 residues. The CDR3 spells CASTQGQNYGYTF. As DNA, the CDR3 is TGTGCCAGCACCCAAGGACAGAACTATGGCTACACCTTC.

The chain is built from TRBV6-4 and TRBJ1-1, with D possibly matching TRBD1 (5 bases). Germline V gives CDR1 MRHNA, CDR2 SNTAGT. The CDR3 length is 13 residues. Trimming shortened V by 6 bases and J by 8 bases, and 16 bases separated the two germline ends. CDR3 DNA: TGTGCCAGCAGCCGGGACTCGGAAGGGGAAGCTTTCTTT. It translates to CASSRDSEGEAFF.

The V gene is TRBV4-1, the J gene TRBJ2-1, with 8 bases matching TRBD1. From germline, CDR1 is MGHRA and CDR2 YSYEKL. Trimming cost V 1 base and J 6 bases; bases outside gene matches: 8. The CDR3 is 16 amino acids. Here the CDR3 DNA reads TGCGCCAGCAGCCAAGGGTGGCAGGGGGCTGTCAATGAGCAGTTCTTC. It yields the protein CASSQGWQGAVNEQFF.

The chain joins TRBV20-1 to TRBJ2-1; 8 positions match TRBD2. V lost 3 bases, J lost 7 bases, and 14 bases stayed unmatched. The CDR3 loop spans 16 amino acids. In germline, CDR1 is DFQATT, CDR2 SNEGSKA (reference sequence). The CDR3 sequence is CSASGVREGSPNEQFF. The CDR3 region has the DNA TGCAGTGCTAGTGGTGTTCGGGAGGGCTCACCGAATGAGCAGTTCTTC.

The chain carries TRBV5-1 and TRBJ2-7; D may be TRBD1 (5 bases). This CDR3 comprises 16 residues. Germline CDR1 SGHRS, CDR2 YFSETQ. With 0 bases removed from V and 0 bases from J, the gap between germline ends came to 13 bases. The CDR3 spells CASSLDGARGSYEQYF. DNA of the CDR3: TGCGCCAGCAGCTTGGATGGGGCACGCGGCTCCTACGAGCAGTACTTC.

The chain combines TRBV24-1 with TRBJ2-3; 10 positions match TRBD2. This CDR3 has 16 residues. With V trimmed by 3 bases and J by 4 bases, 6 bases remained unmatched. Germline loops: CDR1 KGHDR, CDR2 SFDVKD. The CDR3 protein is CATSDVAGGGSDTQYF. CDR3 bases: TGTGCCACCAGTGATGTAGCGGGGGGAGGTTCAGATACGCAGTATTTT.

This clone was observed a single time. This chain uses TRBV2 with TRBJ1-4, with 9 bases matching TRBD1. CDR3 length: 15 amino acids. CDR1 and CDR2 (germline): SNHLY, FYNNEI. V was pared by 6 bases and J by 2 bases, with 4 bases of the junction left unmatched. As DNA, the CDR3 is TGTGCCAGCAGGGGACAGGGTTTGACTAATGAAAAACTGTTTTTT. Amino acid sequence: CASRGQGLTNEKLFF.